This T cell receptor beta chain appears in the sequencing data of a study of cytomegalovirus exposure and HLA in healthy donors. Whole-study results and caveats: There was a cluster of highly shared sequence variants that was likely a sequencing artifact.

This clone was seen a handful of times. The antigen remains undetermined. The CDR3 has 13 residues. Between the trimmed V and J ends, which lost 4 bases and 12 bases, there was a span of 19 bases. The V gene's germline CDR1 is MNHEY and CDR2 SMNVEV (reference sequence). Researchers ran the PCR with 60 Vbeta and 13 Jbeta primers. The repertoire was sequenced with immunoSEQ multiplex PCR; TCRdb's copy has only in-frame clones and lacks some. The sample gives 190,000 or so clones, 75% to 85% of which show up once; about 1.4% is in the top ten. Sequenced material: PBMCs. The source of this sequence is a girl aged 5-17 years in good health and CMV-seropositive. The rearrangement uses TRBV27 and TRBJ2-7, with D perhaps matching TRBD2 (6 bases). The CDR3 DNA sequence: TGTGCCAGCAGTTCCAACGGGACTCCAGGACGGTACTTC. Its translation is CASSSNGTPGRYF.